This note documents a single TCR beta chain sequence. Trimming at V came to 7 bases and at J to 9 bases, leaving 10 bases not matched to a gene. The germline gives CDR1 LNHDA, CDR2 SQIVND (reference sequence). The CDR3 is made up of 15 amino acids. This record comes from a study of blood T cell repertoires in COVID-19. Study-wide context: The United States, Italy and Spain provided the acute and convalescent COVID-19 samples. Sources were T cells, B-cell-depleted T cells, or PBMCs; the material itself was cDNA or gDNA.

As handled by the study authors: Amplifying reference gene primers gave estimates of nucleated cell counts. Profiled with immunoSEQ multiplex PCR; TCRdb holds only in-frame clones, not every one. The DNA was the basis for D and trimming; V, J and clone size are from that table. The data show around 200,000 clones, around 80% seen once. The sample consisted of peripheral blood. The rearrangement uses TRBV19 and TRBJ2-1; 12 positions agree with TRBD2. The TCR originated in a man younger than 45 with active or convalescent COVID-19. DNA for the CDR3: TGTGCCAGTACCCCCAGGCTAGCGGGGGGGGGTGAGCAGTTCTTC. Translated, it gives CASTPRLAGGGEQFF.